This entry lists 29 T cell receptor beta chains sequenced from one sample in a study of T cell responses to AZD1222 COVID-19 vaccine. Profiled with immunoSEQ multiplex PCR; TCRdb holds only in-frame clones, not every one. The data show approximately 140,000 clones, with about 92% seen just once and about 1.9% held by the top ten. Sequences were derived from peripheral blood, sampled on day 0 of AZD1222 vaccination. The receptors were gathered from an adult in good health.

The V and J genes are TRBV5-8 and TRBJ2-7; no firm D call. V lost 0 bases to trimming and J lost 7 bases, with 14 bases between them. This CDR3 region has 14 residues. CDR1 and CDR2 from the germline V gene are SGHTS and YDEGEE. The CDR3 reads CASSLGVGSEEQYF. The CDR3 coding sequence is TGTGCCAGCAGCTTGGGGGTGGGTTCTGAGGAGCAGTACTTC.

J is TRBJ2-1 and V is TRBV7-6, with 9 nucleotides matching TRBD2. This CDR3 has 16 amino acids. With V trimmed by 7 bases and J by 8 bases, 15 bases remained unmatched. Germline CDR1 and CDR2: SGHVS and FNYEAQ. CDR3 sequence reads: CASTPLRGGDGYEQFF. The CDR3 nucleotides read TGTGCCAGCACCCCCTTGCGGGGGGGCGATGGTTATGAGCAGTTCTTC.

V gene TRBV18 combines with J gene TRBJ1-2; the D is unclear. The germline CDR1 and CDR2 sequences are KGHSH and LQKENI. The CDR3 loop spans 14 amino acids. The germline V and J ends were trimmed by 3 bases and 4 bases, with 12 bases remaining between them. The CDR3 nucleotides read TGTGCCAGCTCACCTATCGGGAACACCTATGGCTACACCTTC. It codes for CASSPIGNTYGYTF.

The chain employs TRBV19 and TRBJ1-2; weak D call: TRBD1 (5 bases). Germline V gives CDR1 LNHDA, CDR2 SQIVND (reference sequence). This CDR3 is built from 13 residues. Trimming pared 3 bases from V and 7 bases from J, leaving 12 bases between. The CDR3, as DNA: TGTGCCAGTAGTATGAGCAGGGTCGGTGGCTACACCTTC. Protein: CASSMSRVGGYTF. The variable domain in full, with the rest retrieved from reference TRBV19 and TRBJ1-2, is DGGITQSPKYLFRKEGQNVTLSCEQNLNHDAMYWYRQDPGQGLRLIYYSQIVNDFQKGDIAEGYSVSREKKESFPLTVTSAQKNPTAFYLCASSMSRVGGYTFGSGTRLTVV.

This chain uses TRBV12-3 or TRBV12-4 with TRBJ2-3; D gene unclear. V was cut by 6 bases and J by 0 bases, with 4 bases left in between. The CDR3 length is 12 residues. CDR3 DNA: TGTGCCAGCAGGGGTAGCACAGATACGCAGTATTTT. It is translated as CASRGSTDTQYF.

The chain combines TRBV2 with TRBJ2-3; 10 bases map to TRBD1. The CDR3 is made up of 16 amino acids. CDR1 and CDR2 (germline): SNHLY, FYNNEI. Germline trimming cut 10 bases from V and 0 bases from J; bases unmatched to any gene: 10. Written as DNA, the CDR3 is TGTGCCATCCCGGGACAGGGGTTGGCTAGCACAGATACGCAGTATTTT. Protein product: CAIPGQGLASTDTQYF.

The V gene is TRBV6-5, the J gene TRBJ1-2; the D is unclear. Germline CDR1 and CDR2: MNHEY and SVGAGI. The CDR3 totals 13 residues. Trimming took 2 bases from V and 6 from J, leaving 10 bases between them. The CDR3 sequence: CASSYGQKNGYTF. The CDR3, as DNA: TGTGCCAGCAGTTACGGGCAGAAGAATGGCTACACCTTC.

The genes are TRBV7-2 and TRBJ1-4; 7 nucleotides agree with TRBD1. The germline CDR1 and CDR2 sequences are SGHTA and FQGNSA. The CDR3 runs to 15 residues. The V gene end was trimmed by 2 bases and the J gene end by 8 bases; junction bases not matched to a gene: 8. CDR3 residues: CASSLTGARGEKLFF. The DNA of the CDR3 is TGTGCCAGCAGCTTAACAGGGGCGAGAGGCGAAAAACTGTTTTTT. Full variable domain (remainder filled in from reference TRBV7-2 and TRBJ1-4): GAGVSQSPSNKVTEKGKDVELRCDPISGHTALYWYRQSLGQGLEFLIYFQGNSAPDKSGLPSDRFSAERTGGSVSTLTIQRTQQEDSAVYLCASSLTGARGEKLFFGSGTQLSVL.

This chain connects TRBV20-1 to TRBJ1-1; TRBD1 might be the D (6 bases). CDR3 size: 15 residues. Trimming removed 3 bases at V and 6 bases at J, with 20 bases between. Germline V CDR1 and CDR2: DFQATT, SNEGSKA (reference sequence). The CDR3 loop reads CSASSRGRGRAEAFF. As DNA, the CDR3 is TGCAGTGCTAGTTCCCGCGGCAGGGGAAGGGCTGAAGCTTTCTTT.

This clone came up once. The V call is TRBV18, the J call TRBJ1-1, with TRBD1 matching over 8 bases. After removal of 0 bases from V and 3 bases from J, the junction contained 12 bases not matched to a gene. The CDR3 runs to 18 residues. From germline, CDR1 is KGHSH and CDR2 LQKENI. The CDR3 nucleotides read TGTGCCAGCTCACCACCTGGGAATCACAGGGGGGTTTACACTGAAGCTTTCTTT. It is translated as CASSPPGNHRGVYTEAFF.

The genes are TRBV27 and TRBJ1-2; D is possibly TRBD1 (5 bases). The CDR3 is made up of 14 amino acids. Per germline, CDR1 MNHEY and CDR2 SMNVEV (reference sequence). Trimming shortened V by 5 bases and J by 4 bases, and 14 bases separated the two germline ends. The CDR3 here is CASSPRTGPYGYTF. For the CDR3, the DNA is TGTGCCAGCAGTCCGCGGACGGGACCCTATGGCTACACCTTC.

V is TRBV6-5 and J is TRBJ1-3, with D possibly being TRBD1 (5 bases). The CDR3 contains 16 residues. Germline-derived CDR1 and CDR2 are MNHEY and SVGAGI. V was pared by 2 bases and J by 4 bases, with 15 bases between. The CDR3 protein is CASSYAPGQRGNTIYF. The CDR3 coding sequence is TGTGCCAGCAGTTACGCCCCGGGGCAGCGCGGAAACACCATATATTTT.

This chain uses TRBV7-9 with TRBJ2-1; 9 nucleotides line up with TRBD1. Trimming took 4 bases from V and 4 from J; bases not matched to a gene: 8. The CDR3 consists of 16 residues. Germline V CDR1 and CDR2: SEHNR, FQNEAQ (reference sequence). In DNA, the CDR3 is TGTGCCAGCAGCTCCCTGGGACAGGGCGGGTACAATGAGCAGTTCTTC. This sequence encodes CASSSLGQGGYNEQFF.

This sequence joins TRBV7-9 and TRBJ1-1, with TRBD1 as a possible D gene (6 bases). Trimming removed 7 bases at V and 5 bases at J, with 17 bases between. Germline CDR1 reads SEHNR; CDR2 reads FQNEAQ (reference sequence). The CDR3 totals 14 residues. The chain's CDR3 is CASTPRNRATEAFF. In nucleotides, the CDR3 is TGTGCCAGCACACCTAGAAACAGGGCGACTGAAGCTTTCTTT.

This chain joins TRBV7-2 and TRBJ2-5, with 11 nucleotides matching TRBD2. Per the germline V gene, CDR1 is SGHTA and CDR2 is FQGNSA. The CDR3 covers 14 residues. V was pared by 5 bases and J by 5 bases, with 4 bases of the junction left unmatched. CDR3 in DNA: TGTGCCAGCAGCAATCCTAGCGGGGGGGAGACCCAGTACTTC. Translated: CASSNPSGGETQYF.

The chain is built from TRBV5-1 and TRBJ2-7; 11 bases align to TRBD2. J lost 3 bases, V lost 6 bases, and 5 bases had no gene match. The CDR3 has 14 amino acids. CDR1 is SGHRS, CDR2 YFSETQ, per germline. This CDR3 is CASKPTSGNYEQYF. The CDR3 region has the DNA TGCGCCAGCAAACCGACTAGCGGGAACTACGAGCAGTACTTC.

The chain joins TRBV9 to TRBJ2-1; 12 bases agree with TRBD2. The CDR3 covers 17 residues. The V gene end was trimmed by 0 bases and the J gene end by 2 bases; junction bases not matched to a gene: 3. Germline lookup yields CDR1 SGDLS and CDR2 YYNGEE. The CDR3 coding sequence is TGTGCCAGCAGCGTAGATCCTAGCGGGGGGGCCTACAATGAGCAGTTCTTC. This codes for CASSVDPSGGAYNEQFF.

This clone appeared once. The chain has TRBV5-6 and TRBJ2-7, with D possibly TRBD1 on 6 matching bases. The length of the CDR3 is 15 residues. V gave up 3 bases and J gave up 3 bases, with 16 bases separating them. Germline V gene data show CDR1 as SGHDT and CDR2 as YYEEEE. The CDR3 reads CASSSTGYTDYEQYF. The DNA for the CDR3 is TGTGCCAGCAGCTCAACAGGGTACACCGACTACGAGCAGTACTTC.

This clone was seen once. V gene TRBV19 combines with J gene TRBJ1-6, with 8 bases that match TRBD1. V dropped 10 bases and J dropped 3; count of bases not matched to a gene: 8. Germline V gene data show CDR1 as LNHDA and CDR2 as SQIVND (reference sequence). The CDR3 runs 15 residues. The CDR3 sequence is CATRTGHLYNSPLHF. As DNA, the CDR3 is TGTGCCACCCGGACAGGGCACCTCTATAATTCACCCCTCCACTTT.

The V and J genes are TRBV9 and TRBJ2-5; D gene uncertain. The germline gives CDR1 SGDLS, CDR2 YYNGEE. The CDR3 totals 15 residues. V was cut by 4 bases and J by 2 bases, with 15 bases left in between. The CDR3 DNA is TGTGCCAGCAGCCGATCCACAGAGAGGCAAGAGACCCAGTACTTC. Amino acid sequence: CASSRSTERQETQYF.

This sequence joins TRBV6-6 and TRBJ1-1, with D possibly matching TRBD1 (6 bases). CDR1 is MNHNY, CDR2 SVGAGI, per germline (reference sequence). This CDR3 has 13 amino acids. V lost 6 bases and J 1 base, leaving 9 bases between the germline ends. The chain's CDR3 is CASRYRENTEAFF. The CDR3, as DNA: TGTGCCAGCAGATACAGGGAGAACACTGAAGCTTTCTTT.

This rearrangement joins TRBV7-9 to TRBJ1-1; D not certain. V lost 1 base and J 5 bases, leaving 8 bases between the germline ends. CDR3 length equals 13 residues. Germline V gene lookup returns CDR1 SEHNR and CDR2 FQNEAQ (reference sequence). CDR3 region: CASSLERGTEAFF. CDR3 bases: TGTGCCAGCAGCTTAGAGCGGGGAACTGAAGCTTTCTTT.

The chain recombines TRBV5-6 with TRBJ1-6, with D perhaps matching TRBD1 (6 bases). CDR1 SGHDT and CDR2 YYEEEE come from the germline V gene. The CDR3 spans 14 residues. V was clipped by 5 bases and J by 7 bases, with 13 bases between them. The CDR3 is CASRPTGKNSPLHF. Here the CDR3 DNA reads TGTGCCAGCAGGCCTACAGGGAAAAATTCACCCCTCCACTTT.

The chain carries TRBV30 and TRBJ1-3; D is perhaps TRBD1 (5 bases). Germline CDR1 is GTSNPN and CDR2 is SVGIG (reference sequence). The CDR3 covers 17 residues. The V end lost 5 bases, the J end lost 0 bases, and 20 bases lay between the germline ends. The DNA of the CDR3 is TGTGCCTGGGGCCAGAAGGGAGCAGGGAACTCTGGAAACACCATATATTTT. Translated: CAWGQKGAGNSGNTIYF.

The chain links TRBV7-6 to TRBJ2-7; D might be TRBD2 (6 bases). CDR1 SGHVS and CDR2 FNYEAQ come from the germline V gene. V lost 2 bases and J 2 bases, leaving 13 bases between the germline ends. CDR3 length: 15 residues. The CDR3 sequence: CASSLPSVPPYEQYF. The CDR3 DNA reads TGTGCCAGCAGCTTACCTAGCGTACCTCCCTACGAGCAGTACTTC.

CDR3 sequence (DNA): TGTGCCAGCCGGGACCGCAATGAAAAACTGTTTTTT. This codes for CASRDRNEKLFF. This rearrangement joins TRBV5-5 to TRBJ1-4, with a possible D match to TRBD1 (5 bases). V was clipped by 7 bases and J by 5 bases, with 9 bases between them. CDR3 size: 12 residues. Per germline, CDR1 SGHKS and CDR2 YYEKEE (reference sequence). Drawing the rest from reference TRBV5-5 and TRBJ1-4, the complete variable domain is DAGVTQSPTHLIKTRGQQVTLRCSPISGHKSVSWYQQVLGQGPQFIFQYYEKEERGRGNFPDRFSARQFPNYSSELNVNALLLGDSALYLCASRDRNEKLFFGSGTQLSVL.

The chain has TRBV7-3 and TRBJ2-1; 9 nucleotides match TRBD1. The V gene end was trimmed by 3 bases and the J gene end by 0 bases; junction bases not matched to a gene: 3. CDR3 length equals 16 residues. In germline, CDR1 is SGHTA, CDR2 FQGTGA. CDR3 loop: CASSFSGQGSYNEQFF. The CDR3 DNA is TGTGCCAGCAGCTTCTCGGGACAGGGCTCCTACAATGAGCAGTTCTTC.

V gene TRBV12-3 or TRBV12-4 combines with J gene TRBJ2-2; D is unresolved. The CDR3 is 13 residues long. Trimming pared 5 bases from V and 1 base from J, leaving 5 bases between. CDR3 nucleotide sequence: TGTGCCAGCAGTCCGCAGAACACCGGGGAGCTGTTTTTT. Translating gives CASSPQNTGELFF.

This rearrangement joins TRBV6-1 to TRBJ1-1; D not certain. CDR3 length equals 11 residues. The germline V gene has CDR1 MNHNS and CDR2 SASEGT. Trimming took off 3 bases at V and 7 bases at J, with 6 bases between the two ends. The CDR3 sequence: CASSEGVEAFF. CDR3 sequence (DNA): TGTGCCAGCAGTGAGGGCGTTGAAGCTTTCTTT.